This entry features one T cell receptor (beta chain) sequence. This clonotype was seen repeatedly, ten times or more. Its antigen has not been determined. No much larger clonotype is one base removed from it; base qualities were not supplied. Preparation of the library involved 5' RACE. Sequencing instrument: Illumina HiSeq 2000. A universal primer binding site was introduced by template switching, and a unique molecular identifier was present in the final cDNA, enabling accurate counting of TCR cDNA molecules. Specific primers in the conserved constant-segment region were used to synthesize first-strand cDNA for the TCR alpha and beta chains. Each cDNA library was double barcoded, with a SMART-Mk sample barcode plus Illumina barcodes, to control for contamination. TruSeq adapter sequences along with Illumina sample barcodes were introduced in two successive PCR steps. TCR alpha and beta cDNA libraries were sequenced on the Illumina HiSeq platform with custom primers. From the authors' description of their analysis: Raw reads were processed with MiGEC to extract unique molecular identifiers, and MiXCR was used to determine CDR3 positions. Recombination models were inferred per individual with the repgenHMM and IGoR tools using an EM algorithm. The tcR package in R was used for shared clonotype analysis, with sharing normalized by the product of cloneset sizes. To study raw recombination without the effects of thymic and clonal selection, out-of-frame nonproductive sequences were analyzed. TCRdb handled the public reads itself, with Q25 trimming in fastp and clone calling in MiXCR, and kept productive beta chains. CDR3 protein sequences are deduplicated, and each keeps its most common genes and DNA. V and J calls and clone size were set by TCRdb, not the authors. This sample gives about 550,000 distinct CDR3 sequences in total; under 25% of them show up just once. The top ten constitute more than 0.4% of the sample.

The CDR3 holds 15 amino acids from the cysteine to the phenylalanine. Just CDR3 DNA is preserved here, 45 bases in frame from base 1. V drops 6 bases and J drops 1 base, leaving 13 bases in between. Every donor was a healthy Caucasian. The twin cohort comprised three pairs of female monozygotic twins, all aged roughly 18 to 30 years. Positive isolation kits from Invitrogen were used to isolate CD4+ and CD8+ T cell populations. The sample comes from a study of identical twins listed by TCRdb under 2016. About the investigation overall: TCR alpha and beta repertoires from monozygotic twins, unrelated adults of various ages and cord blood were deep-sequenced to test whether fetal clonotypes persist. Replicate twin experiments were performed at different times using different library preparation protocols to rule out contamination. Paper-wide results and their limitations: In beta out-of-frame sequences, excess twin sharing was weaker, because having fewer shared sequences lowered the signal-to-noise ratio. Fewer insertions were carried by abundant cord blood beta clonotypes, a similar but weaker trend appeared in young adult naive repertoires, and no such trend appeared in memory repertoires. Invariant T cells such as MAIT and iNKT could partly confound zero-insertion analyses, though diverse VJ usage argued against this for most clonotypes. Recombination models systematically underestimated out-of-frame TCR alpha sharing in monozygotic twins but agreed with sharing between unrelated individuals. Out-of-frame TCR alpha sequences shared between twins showed an excess of low generation-probability sequences compared with coincidental sharing between unrelated individuals. Because the same donors could not be followed over many years, the conclusions depended on cross-sectional statistical analysis.

This same sample was also part of a study on yellow fever vaccine responses in identical twins. As the second paper documents: According to the authors, in identical twins the way T cells responded to vaccination appeared partly convergent and partly personalized. In identical twins, the study followed T cell clones that responded to the vaccine with precision.

This TCR came from a woman aged 18-35 years in good health. The source material was CD4+ T cells sorted from blood. In this chain, TRBV12-3 or TRBV12-4 is recombined with TRBJ1-5, with a tentative D gene TRBD1 over 5 matching bases. The CDR3 protein: CASSPGGVSNQPQHF. The DNA sequence reads TGTGCCAGCAGCCCCGGGGGGGTGAGCAATCAGCCCCAGCATTTT.